These 22 T cell receptor beta chains came from one sample sequenced in a study of patients and donors after allogeneic stem cell transplantation. TCRdb redid the calling of the RT-PCR reads with MiXCR, one entry per CDR3 protein. The data hold about a million distinct CDR3 sequences, with roughly 18% observed a single time. What was sequenced was blood, either unsorted or a sorted T cell fraction (not recorded which). Every receptor here comes from a human donor who was either an allogeneic HSCT recipient or a stem cell or donor lymphocyte infusion donor (not recorded which). It is not recorded whose cells these are; they may come from a transplant donor.

At least ten counts were recorded for this clonotype. This chain joins TRBV25-1 and TRBJ2-1; D may match TRBD1 or TRBD2 (5 bases each). Germline V gene data show CDR1 as MGHDK and CDR2 as SYGVNS. The CDR3 length is 14 residues. V lost 4 bases, J lost 5 bases, and 12 bases lay in between. The CDR3 reads CASSADRDHNEQFF. The CDR3 DNA sequence: TGTGCCAGCAGTGCGGACCGGGACCACAATGAGCAGTTCTTC.

This clonotype was recorded at least ten times. The J gene is TRBJ2-3, the V gene TRBV7-2; 10 bases are shared with TRBD2. Trimming at V came to 1 base and at J to 2 bases, leaving 6 bases not matched to a gene. CDR1 is SGHTA and CDR2 is FQGNSA in the germline V gene. The CDR3 extends over 17 amino acids. DNA of the CDR3: TGTGCCAGCAGCTTAGAACTAGCGGGGTATCTCACAGATACGCAGTATTTT. The encoded protein is CASSLELAGYLTDTQYF. Supplemented by reference TRBV7-2 and TRBJ2-3, the full variable domain reads GAGVSQSPSNKVTEKGKDVELRCDPISGHTALYWYRQSLGQGLEFLIYFQGNSAPDKSGLPSDRFSAERTGGSVSTLTIQRTQQEDSAVYLCASSLELAGYLTDTQYFGPGTRLTVL.

A few counts support this clonotype. V usage is TRBV11-2 and J usage is TRBJ2-6; 8 nucleotides match TRBD1. With V trimmed by 5 bases and J by 0 bases, 9 bases remained unmatched. The CDR3 contains 18 residues. The germline gives CDR1 SGHAT, CDR2 FQNNGV. CDR3 in DNA: TGTGCCAGCAGCCCTCCCGGGACAGGCTACTCTGGGGCCAACGTCCTGACTTTC. Its protein is CASSPPGTGYSGANVLTF.

J is TRBJ1-3 and V is TRBV4-3, with D unresolved. The CDR3 spans 16 residues. V gave up 0 bases and J gave up 0 bases, with 9 bases separating them. Germline CDR1 and CDR2: LGHNA and YSLEER. In DNA, the CDR3 is TGCGCCAGCAGCCAAGATGAAGCAGGCTCTGGAAACACCATATATTTT. It encodes CASSQDEAGSGNTIYF.

This clonotype has only a few counts. An end of the junction differs from the germline gene, which may be a read error. This chain connects TRBV2 to TRBJ2-7; tentative D call: TRBD1 (6 bases). Germline V gene data show CDR1 as SNHLY and CDR2 as FYNNEI. The CDR3 consists of 13 residues. CDR3 in amino acids: CASSAPGAYEQYF. The CDR3, as DNA: TGTGCCAGCAGTGCCCCAGGGGCCTATGAGCAGTACTTC.

The rearrangement links TRBV20-1 to TRBJ1-3; possible D gene TRBD1, 6 bases. Germline loops: CDR1 DFQATT, CDR2 SNEGSKA (reference sequence). The germline V and J ends were trimmed by 6 bases and 0 bases, with 12 bases remaining between them. The CDR3 totals 14 residues. CDR3 coding DNA: TGCAGTGCATCTGACAGGAGCTCTGGAAACACCATATATTTT. This sequence encodes CSASDRSSGNTIYF.

The V and J genes are TRBV11-1 and TRBJ2-3; 7 nucleotides line up with TRBD1. The CDR3 loop spans 14 amino acids. Per germline, CDR1 SGHAT and CDR2 FQDESV (reference sequence). After removal of 7 bases from V and 3 bases from J, the junction contained 7 bases not matched to a gene. The CDR3 DNA follows: TGTGCCAGCACCCCGACAGGGTGGACAGATACGCAGTATTTT. Translating it yields CASTPTGWTDTQYF.

This clonotype was counted a few times. The chain employs TRBV28 and TRBJ2-7, with 9 nucleotides matching TRBD1. Looked up from germline, CDR1 is MDHEN and CDR2 is SYDVKM. Germline trimming cut 5 bases from V and 7 bases from J; bases unmatched to any gene: 15. The CDR3 is made up of 16 amino acids. This chain's CDR3 is CASSRPGTGKLAEQYF. The CDR3 nucleotides are TGTGCCAGCAGTCGTCCCGGGACAGGGAAGCTTGCGGAGCAGTACTTC.

This clonotype has a single count. CDR3 coding DNA: TGTGCCAGCAGTTACTCCTCTCCTGAGCAGTTCTTC. As protein: CASSYSSPEQFF. J is TRBJ2-1 and V is TRBV6-6; D uncertain. With 0 bases removed from V and 9 bases from J, the gap between germline ends came to 6 bases. The CDR3 is 12 amino acids. Per germline, CDR1 MNHNY and CDR2 SVGAGI (reference sequence).

Here the CDR3 reads CSAVIGTSGKGEQFF. The CDR3 region has the DNA TGCAGTGCTGTTATAGGGACTAGCGGGAAAGGTGAGCAGTTCTTC. The chain joins TRBV20-1 to TRBJ2-1; 13 positions agree with TRBD2. J gave up 9 bases and V 5 bases, and 10 bases lay outside the gene matches. The CDR3 consists of 15 residues. Germline V gene lookup returns CDR1 DFQATT and CDR2 SNEGSKA (reference sequence).

The chain joins TRBV5-1 to TRBJ1-5; D remains ambiguous. The CDR3 extends over 13 amino acids. The germline gives CDR1 SGHRS, CDR2 YFSETQ. V was cut by 5 bases and J by 7 bases, with 13 bases left in between. The CDR3 protein is CASSRKSGQPQHF. The CDR3 DNA follows: TGCGCCAGCAGTAGGAAATCGGGCCAGCCCCAGCATTTT. The entire variable domain, with the rest obtained from reference TRBV5-1 and TRBJ1-5, is as follows: KAGVTQTPRYLIKTRGQQVTLSCSPISGHRSVSWYQQTPGQGLQFLFEYFSETQRNKGNFPGRFSGRQFSNSRSEMNVSTLELGDSALYLCASSRKSGQPQHFGDGTRLSIL.

This clonotype was seen more than once but under ten times. The chain is built from TRBV7-2 and TRBJ1-3; 8 bases fit TRBD1. Unmatched junction bases numbered 5, after V lost 4 bases and J lost 3 bases. CDR3 length: 15 residues. From germline, CDR1 is SGHTA and CDR2 FQGNSA. The CDR3 DNA sequence: TGTGCCAGCAGCTCAGGGGGCGCGGGTGGAAACACCATATATTTT. Protein sequence: CASSSGGAGGNTIYF.

The V and J genes are TRBV6-5 and TRBJ2-7; TRBD2 matches at 7 bases. Losses at the gene ends were 2 bases for V and 5 bases for J; bases not matched to a gene: 6. CDR1 and CDR2 (germline): MNHEY, SVGAGI. The CDR3 length is 14 residues. CDR3 loop: CASSYGGSLHEQYF. DNA of the CDR3: TGTGCCAGCAGTTACGGCGGGAGTCTCCACGAGCAGTACTTC.

This CDR3 is CASSMDGETQYF. For the CDR3, the DNA is TGTGCCAGCAGCATGGACGGGGAGACCCAGTACTTC. The J gene is TRBJ2-5, the V gene TRBV12-3 or TRBV12-4; D gene uncertain. This CDR3 is built from 12 residues. The V gene lost 6 bases and the J gene lost 5 bases, with 10 bases spanning the gap.

This clonotype showed up just a few times. The rearrangement joins TRBV5-1 to TRBJ1-5; no definite D call. CDR1 SGHRS and CDR2 YFSETQ come from the germline V gene. The CDR3 totals 9 residues. Trimming removed 0 bases at V and 12 bases at J, with 1 base between. CDR3 in DNA: TGCGCCAGCAGCTTGGACCAGCATTTT. This gives the protein CASSLDQHF.

There are many counts of this clonotype. The gene calls are TRBV7-2 and TRBJ2-1; 8 positions agree with TRBD2. The CDR3 has 17 amino acids. The trim removed 4 bases at V and 5 bases at J, leaving 13 bases unmatched. The V gene's germline CDR1 is SGHTA and CDR2 FQGNSA. CDR3 DNA sequence: TGTGCCAGCAGCTCAAGGACTAGCTTGGGGTCCCACAATGAGCAGTTCTTC. This translates into CASSSRTSLGSHNEQFF. The variable domain in full, completed from reference TRBV7-2 and TRBJ2-1, reads GAGVSQSPSNKVTEKGKDVELRCDPISGHTALYWYRQSLGQGLEFLIYFQGNSAPDKSGLPSDRFSAERTGGSVSTLTIQRTQQEDSAVYLCASSSRTSLGSHNEQFFGPGTRLTVL.

Points on this clonotype: A junction boundary mismatches the germline segment, possibly from a read error. The gene calls are TRBV6-2 or TRBV6-3 and TRBJ1-1, with 8 bases aligning to TRBD1. This CDR3 comprises 14 residues. In germline, CDR1 is MNHEY, CDR2 SVGEGT. CDR3 region: CASSPPARGPGVDF. CDR3 nucleotide sequence: TGTGCCAGCAGTCCCCCCGCCAGGGGGCCAGGAGTCGACTTT.

The V call is TRBV5-1, the J call TRBJ2-1; TRBD1 aligns across 9 bases. The CDR3 runs to 15 residues. V lost 5 bases, J lost 5 bases, and 8 bases stayed unmatched. Germline V lookup: CDR1 SGHRS, CDR2 YFSETQ. The CDR3 DNA reads as TGCGCCAGCAGACCCCGGGACAGGGCGAACAATGAGCAGTTCTTC. Encoded protein: CASRPRDRANNEQFF.

The chain is built from TRBV18 and TRBJ1-2, with 8 bases lining up with TRBD1. The germline V gene encodes CDR1 KGHSH and CDR2 LQKENI. The J segment lost 8 bases and the V segment lost 8 bases, leaving 10 bases of the junction unmatched. The CDR3 covers 13 residues. The CDR3 region has the DNA TGTGCCAGCACGCCGACAGGGGCAGACGGCTACACCTTC. The encoded protein is CASTPTGADGYTF. Full variable domain (remainder filled in from reference TRBV18 and TRBJ1-2): NAGVMQNPRHLVRRRGQEARLRCSPMKGHSHVYWYRQLPEEGLKFMVYLQKENIIDESGMPKERFSAEFPKEGPSILRIQQVVRGDSAAYFCASTPTGADGYTFGSGTRLTVV.

This chain links TRBV6-2 or TRBV6-3 with TRBJ2-5, with 9 bases fitting TRBD1. Trimming removed 2 bases from V and 5 bases from J; junction bases left unmatched: 6. Germline lookup yields CDR1 MNHEY and CDR2 SVGEGT. The CDR3 runs 15 residues. This CDR3 is CASSYRDRASETQYF. In DNA form, the CDR3 reads TGTGCCAGCAGTTACCGGGACAGGGCGAGCGAGACCCAGTACTTC.

The V call is TRBV5-1, the J call TRBJ2-2; D call uncertain. There are 14 residues in the CDR3. V lost 0 bases and J 6 bases, leaving 9 bases between the germline ends. The germline gives CDR1 SGHRS, CDR2 YFSETQ. CDR3 coding DNA: TGCGCCAGCAGCTTGGACCCCAAAGCCGGGGAGCTGTTTTTT. Translation gives CASSLDPKAGELFF.

The chain couples TRBV12-3 or TRBV12-4 to TRBJ2-1; D is unclear. Trimming took 6 bases from V and 5 from J, leaving 14 bases between them. This CDR3 is 14 amino acids long. The CDR3: CASSRPPRDNEQFF. The DNA of the CDR3 is TGTGCCAGCAGCCGCCCCCCAAGGGACAATGAGCAGTTCTTC.